The clone carrying this T cell receptor beta chain has a count of ten or more. The data derive from a study of human T cells and chemical hapten exposure. TCRdb ran MiXCR on the RACE reads and lists one entry per CDR3 protein. Of some 330,000 distinct CDR3 sequences in the sample, around 5% were seen once. Time point given: pre-sensitization, week 0. Treatment of the sample: therapeutic diphenylcyclopropenone sensitization with weekly scalp DPC. The CDR3 runs 13 residues. V shed 0 bases and J shed 6 bases, with 8 bases lying between them. The germline V gene encodes CDR1 KGHSH and CDR2 LQKENI. The chain employs TRBV18 and TRBJ1-2, with D perhaps matching TRBD1 (5 bases). The receptor was derived from a woman younger than 30 with alopecia areata. Some clones in this sample may be carry-over from other donors' samples. Here the sequenced sample was whole blood, taken in connection with sensitization to the hapten diphenylcyclopropenone (DPC). The CDR3 spells CASSPPAGNGYTF. Here the CDR3 DNA reads TGTGCCAGCTCACCACCGGCAGGGAATGGCTACACCTTC.